Given below is one TCR beta chain in context. Its antigen is not identified. Treatment of patients with chemo-refractory metastatic non-small-cell lung cancer consisted of focal radiation plus CTLA-4 blockade with ipilimumab. This sample was included in a study of radiotherapy plus CTLA-4 blockade in lung cancer. Turning to the study itself: Objective responses were seen in 18% of patients, disease control in 31%.

This table comes from immunoSEQ multiplex PCR, and its TCRdb copy is limited to in-frame clones, with some not included. Here the sample spans around 82,000 clones, about 88% being singletons. The study, taken as a whole, reports: The study found tumor-derived TCR clones expanded in blood after radiotherapy plus ipilimumab. In blood, early T cell clone dynamics reportedly predicted response best, together with interferon-beta.

This CDR3 comprises 15 residues. Trimming shortened V by 4 bases and J by 4 bases, and 16 bases separated the two germline ends. Germline-derived CDR1 and CDR2 are MGHRA and YSYEKL. The chain is built from TRBV4-1 and TRBJ1-2; no definite D call. The receptor was derived from a human donor with non-small cell lung cancer that progressed on radiotherapy plus ipilimumab. Here the sequenced sample was peripheral blood, taken from a patient treated with radiotherapy plus ipilimumab. CDR3 coding DNA: TGCGCCAGCAGCCTTTCAGCGGGCGGATTCTATGGCTACACCTTC. Translated: CASSLSAGGFYGYTF.